The clone carrying this T cell receptor beta chain was seen a handful of times. Its antigen is not identified. After 5'RACE with constant-segment primers, TCR alpha and TCR beta cDNA libraries carrying sample barcodes and UMIs were obtained. One entry per CDR3 protein results from TCRdb running MiXCR on the 5' RACE reads. The sample has about 560,000 distinct CDR3 sequences, approximately 21% seen once. The entry originates in a study of T-cell memory formation after mild COVID-19. Looking at the study overall: Most TCR clusters belonged to a single donor.

Study-wide results and limits: In pre-infection memory, a portion of responding clones appeared, which suggested that cross-reactive memory joined. Clones contracting day 15 to 85 were balanced CD4/CD8; later expanders leaned CD4+.

The CDR3 consists of 14 residues. Germline lookup yields CDR1 SGHTA and CDR2 FQGNSA. V trimming: 5 bases; J trimming: 7 bases; junction bases outside the gene matches: 6. The sequenced sample consisted of PBMCs or a T cell subset sorted from them (not recorded which). The chain joins TRBV7-2 to TRBJ2-7; 12 nucleotides match TRBD2. The receptor was derived from an adult woman who had mild COVID-19 (a few samples of this study predate the infection). Cell type and time point are not known. CDR3 sequence (DNA): TGTGCCAGCAGCCAAAGACTAGCGGGGGAAGAGCAGTACTTC. Amino acids: CASSQRLAGEEQYF.